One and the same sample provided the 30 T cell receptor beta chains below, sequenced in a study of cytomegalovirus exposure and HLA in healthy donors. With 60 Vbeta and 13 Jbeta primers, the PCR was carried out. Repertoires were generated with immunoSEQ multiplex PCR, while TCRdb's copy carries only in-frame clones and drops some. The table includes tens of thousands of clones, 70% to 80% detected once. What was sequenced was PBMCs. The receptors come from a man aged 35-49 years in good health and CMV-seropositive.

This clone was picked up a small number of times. The CDR3 DNA reads TGCGCCAGCAGCTTGGAGCAGGGGGCCCAGTTCTTC. It translates to CASSLEQGAQFF. The V gene is TRBV5-1, the J gene TRBJ2-1; 8 bases agree with TRBD1. The trim removed 0 bases at V and 13 bases at J, leaving 3 bases unmatched. This CDR3 spans 12 amino acids. Per the germline V gene, CDR1 is SGHRS and CDR2 is YFSETQ.

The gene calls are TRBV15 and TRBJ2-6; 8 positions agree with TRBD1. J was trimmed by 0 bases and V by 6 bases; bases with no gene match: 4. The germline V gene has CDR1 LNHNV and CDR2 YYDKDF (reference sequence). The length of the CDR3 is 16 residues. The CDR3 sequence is CATSPDRGSGANVLTF. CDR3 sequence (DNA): TGTGCCACCAGTCCCGACAGGGGCTCTGGGGCCAACGTCCTGACTTTC.

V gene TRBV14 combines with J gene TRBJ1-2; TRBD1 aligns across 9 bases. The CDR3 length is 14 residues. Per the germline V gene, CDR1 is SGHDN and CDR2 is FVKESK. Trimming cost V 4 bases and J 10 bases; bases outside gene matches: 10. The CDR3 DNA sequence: TGTGCCAGCAGCCTCCTCCGGGACAGGGATGCCTACACCTTC. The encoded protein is CASSLLRDRDAYTF.

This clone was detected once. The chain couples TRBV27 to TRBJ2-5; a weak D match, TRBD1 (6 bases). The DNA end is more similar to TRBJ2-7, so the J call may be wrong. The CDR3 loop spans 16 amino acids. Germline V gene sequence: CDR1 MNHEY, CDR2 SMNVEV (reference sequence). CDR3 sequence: CASSLPRTASSYEQYF. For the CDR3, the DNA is TGTGCCAGCAGTTTGCCCCGGACAGCGAGCTCCTACGAGCAGTACTTC.

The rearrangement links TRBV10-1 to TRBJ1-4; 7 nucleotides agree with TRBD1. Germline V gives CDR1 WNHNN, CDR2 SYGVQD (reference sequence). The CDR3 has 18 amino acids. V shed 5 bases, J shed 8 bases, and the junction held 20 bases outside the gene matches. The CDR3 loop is CASSMDLIKGAGGEKLFF. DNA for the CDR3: TGCGCCAGCAGTATGGATTTGATAAAGGGGGCTGGGGGGGAAAAACTGTTTTTT.

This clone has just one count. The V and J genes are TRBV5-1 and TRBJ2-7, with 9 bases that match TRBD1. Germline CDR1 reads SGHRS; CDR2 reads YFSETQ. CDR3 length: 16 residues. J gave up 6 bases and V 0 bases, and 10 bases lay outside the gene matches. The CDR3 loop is CASSLAPGTGKAEQYF. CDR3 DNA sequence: TGCGCCAGCAGCTTGGCCCCCGGGACAGGGAAAGCCGAGCAGTACTTC.

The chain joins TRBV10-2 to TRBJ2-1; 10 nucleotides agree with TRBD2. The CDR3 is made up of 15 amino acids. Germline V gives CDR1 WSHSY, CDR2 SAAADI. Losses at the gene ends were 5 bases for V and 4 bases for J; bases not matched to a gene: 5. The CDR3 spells CASSPPSGSYNEQFF. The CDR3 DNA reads TGCGCCAGCAGTCCGCCTAGCGGGAGTTACAATGAGCAGTTCTTC.

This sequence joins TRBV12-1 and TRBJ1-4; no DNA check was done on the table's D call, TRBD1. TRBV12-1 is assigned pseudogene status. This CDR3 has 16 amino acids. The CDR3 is CASSFERDTLYEKLFF. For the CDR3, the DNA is TGTGCCAGCAGCTTTGAAAGGGACACGCTTTATGAAAAACTGTTTTTT.

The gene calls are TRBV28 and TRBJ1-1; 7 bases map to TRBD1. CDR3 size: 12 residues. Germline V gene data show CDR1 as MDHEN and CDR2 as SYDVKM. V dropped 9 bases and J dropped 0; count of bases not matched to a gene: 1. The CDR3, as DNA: TGTGCCAGAACAGGGGTGAACACTGAAGCTTTCTTT. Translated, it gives CARTGVNTEAFF. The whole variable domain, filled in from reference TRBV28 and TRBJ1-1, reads DVKVTQSSRYLVKRTGEKVFLECVQDMDHENMFWYRQDPGLGLRLIYFSYDVKMKEKGDIPEGYSVSREKKERFSLILESASTNQTSMYLCARTGVNTEAFFGQGTRLTVV.

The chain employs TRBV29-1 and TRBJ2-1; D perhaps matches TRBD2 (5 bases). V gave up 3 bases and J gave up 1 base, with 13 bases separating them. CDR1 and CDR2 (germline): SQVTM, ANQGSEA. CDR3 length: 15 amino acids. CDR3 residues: CSVDSLGLSYNEQFF. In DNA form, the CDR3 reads TGCAGCGTTGACTCACTAGGTCTTTCCTACAATGAGCAGTTCTTC.

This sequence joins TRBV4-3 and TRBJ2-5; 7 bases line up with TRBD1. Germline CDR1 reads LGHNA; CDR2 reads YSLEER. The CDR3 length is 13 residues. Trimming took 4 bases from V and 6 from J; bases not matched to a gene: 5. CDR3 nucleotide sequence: TGCGCCAGCAGCCGTAACAGGGGTCAGACCCAGTACTTC. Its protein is CASSRNRGQTQYF.

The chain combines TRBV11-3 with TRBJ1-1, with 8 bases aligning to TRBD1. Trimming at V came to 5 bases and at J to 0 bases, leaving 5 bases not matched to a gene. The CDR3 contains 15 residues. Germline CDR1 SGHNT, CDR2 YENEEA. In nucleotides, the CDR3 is TGTGCCAGCAGCCCAGGACAGGGAATGAACACTGAAGCTTTCTTT. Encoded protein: CASSPGQGMNTEAFF.

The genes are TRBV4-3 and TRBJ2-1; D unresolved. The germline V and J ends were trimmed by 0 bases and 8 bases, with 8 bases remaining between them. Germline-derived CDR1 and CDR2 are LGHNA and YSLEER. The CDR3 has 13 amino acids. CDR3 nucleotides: TGCGCCAGCAGCCAAGATTATTCGGATGAGCAGTTCTTC. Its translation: CASSQDYSDEQFF.

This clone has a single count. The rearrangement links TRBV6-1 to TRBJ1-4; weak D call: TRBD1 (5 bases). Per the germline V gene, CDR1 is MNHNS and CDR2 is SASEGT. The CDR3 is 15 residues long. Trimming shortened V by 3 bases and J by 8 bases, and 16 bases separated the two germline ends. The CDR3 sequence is CASSDSGGTREKLFF. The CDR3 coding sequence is TGTGCCAGCAGTGACTCTGGGGGGACGAGGGAAAAACTGTTTTTT.

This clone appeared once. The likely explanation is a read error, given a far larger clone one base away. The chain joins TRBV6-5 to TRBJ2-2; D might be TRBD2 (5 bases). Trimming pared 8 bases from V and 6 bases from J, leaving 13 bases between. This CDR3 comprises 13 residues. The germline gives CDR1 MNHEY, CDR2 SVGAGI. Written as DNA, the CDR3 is TGTGCCAGCGCTCTTGTCGGGGCCGGGGAGCTGTTTTTT. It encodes CASALVGAGELFF.

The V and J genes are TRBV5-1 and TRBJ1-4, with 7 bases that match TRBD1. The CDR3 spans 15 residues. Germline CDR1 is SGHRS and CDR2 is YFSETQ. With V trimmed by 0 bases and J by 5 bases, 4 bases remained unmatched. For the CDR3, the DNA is TGCGCCAGCAGCTTGGAGGGGGCGAAAAATGAAAAACTGTTTTTT. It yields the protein CASSLEGAKNEKLFF.

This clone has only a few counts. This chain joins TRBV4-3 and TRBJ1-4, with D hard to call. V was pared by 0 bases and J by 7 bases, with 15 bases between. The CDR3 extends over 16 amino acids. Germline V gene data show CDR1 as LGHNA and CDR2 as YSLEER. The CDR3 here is CASSQDTAGGREKLFF. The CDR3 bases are TGCGCCAGCAGCCAAGATACGGCGGGAGGGCGTGAAAAACTGTTTTTT.

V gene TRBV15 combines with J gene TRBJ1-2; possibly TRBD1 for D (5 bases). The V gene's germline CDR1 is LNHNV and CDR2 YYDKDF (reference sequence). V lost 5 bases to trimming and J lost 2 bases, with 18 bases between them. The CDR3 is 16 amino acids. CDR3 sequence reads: CATSPRVRASNYGYTF. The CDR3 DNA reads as TGTGCCACCAGCCCAAGGGTCAGGGCATCAAACTATGGCTACACCTTC.

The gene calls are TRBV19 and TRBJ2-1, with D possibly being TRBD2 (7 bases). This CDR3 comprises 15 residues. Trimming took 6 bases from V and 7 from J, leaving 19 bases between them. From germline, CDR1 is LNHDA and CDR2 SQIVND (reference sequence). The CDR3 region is CASRGGLSFGNEQFF. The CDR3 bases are TGTGCCAGTAGGGGGGGGCTAAGCTTCGGAAATGAGCAGTTCTTC. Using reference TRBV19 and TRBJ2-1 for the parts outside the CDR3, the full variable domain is DGGITQSPKYLFRKEGQNVTLSCEQNLNHDAMYWYRQDPGQGLRLIYYSQIVNDFQKGDIAEGYSVSREKKESFPLTVTSAQKNPTAFYLCASRGGLSFGNEQFFGPGTRLTVL.

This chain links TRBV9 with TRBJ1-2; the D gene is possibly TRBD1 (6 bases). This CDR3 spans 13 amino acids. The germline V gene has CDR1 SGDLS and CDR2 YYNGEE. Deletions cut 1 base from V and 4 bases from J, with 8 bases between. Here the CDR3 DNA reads TGTGCCAGCAGCGTACAGGGGAGCTATGGCTACACCTTC. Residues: CASSVQGSYGYTF.

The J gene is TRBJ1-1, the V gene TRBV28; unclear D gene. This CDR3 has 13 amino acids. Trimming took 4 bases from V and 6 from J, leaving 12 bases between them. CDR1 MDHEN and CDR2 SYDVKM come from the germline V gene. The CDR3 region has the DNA TGTGCCAGCAGTTCGGGGTATTTGGCTGAAGCTTTCTTT. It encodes CASSSGYLAEAFF.

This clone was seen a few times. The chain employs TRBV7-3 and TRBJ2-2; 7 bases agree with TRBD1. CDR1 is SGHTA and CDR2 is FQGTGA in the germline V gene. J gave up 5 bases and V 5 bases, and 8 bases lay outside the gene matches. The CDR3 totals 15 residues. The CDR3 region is CASSVGTALTGELFF. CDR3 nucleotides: TGTGCCAGCAGCGTAGGGACAGCCCTTACCGGGGAGCTGTTTTTT.

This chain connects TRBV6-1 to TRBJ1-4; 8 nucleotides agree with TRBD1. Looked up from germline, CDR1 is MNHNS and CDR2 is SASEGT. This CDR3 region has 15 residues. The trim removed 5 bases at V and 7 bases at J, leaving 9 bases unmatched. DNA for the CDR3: TGTGCCAGCAGTAAACAGGGGGAGGAAGGTGAAAAACTGTTTTTT. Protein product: CASSKQGEEGEKLFF.

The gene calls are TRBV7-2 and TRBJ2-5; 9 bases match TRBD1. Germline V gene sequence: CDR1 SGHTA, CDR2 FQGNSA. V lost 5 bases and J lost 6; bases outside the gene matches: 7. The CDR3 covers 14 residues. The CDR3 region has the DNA TGTGCCAGCAGCACACAGGGGGCGGACAAGACCCAGTACTTC. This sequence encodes CASSTQGADKTQYF.

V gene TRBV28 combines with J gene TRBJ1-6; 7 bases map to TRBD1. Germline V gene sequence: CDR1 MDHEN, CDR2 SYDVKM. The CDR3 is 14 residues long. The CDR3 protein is CSSRDSGPGSPLHF. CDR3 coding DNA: TGTTCTAGCAGGGACAGTGGACCTGGGTCACCCCTCCACTTT. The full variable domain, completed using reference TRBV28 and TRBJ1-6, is DVKVTQSSRYLVKRTGEKVFLECVQDMDHENMFWYRQDPGLGLRLIYFSYDVKMKEKGDIPEGYSVSREKKERFSLILESASTNQTSMYLCSSRDSGPGSPLHFGNGTRLTVT.

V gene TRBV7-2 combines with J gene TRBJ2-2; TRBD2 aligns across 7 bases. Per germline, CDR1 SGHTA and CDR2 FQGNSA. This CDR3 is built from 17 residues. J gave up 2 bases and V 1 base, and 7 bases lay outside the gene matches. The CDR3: CASSLVLADLNTGELFF. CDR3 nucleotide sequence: TGTGCCAGCAGCTTAGTCCTAGCGGATTTAAACACCGGGGAGCTGTTTTTT.

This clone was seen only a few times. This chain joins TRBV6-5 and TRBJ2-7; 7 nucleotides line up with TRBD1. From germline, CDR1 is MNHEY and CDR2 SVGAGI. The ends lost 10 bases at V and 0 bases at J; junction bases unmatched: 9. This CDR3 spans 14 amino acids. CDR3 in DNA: TGTGCCACCAAAACCGGGACAGACTCCTACGAGCAGTACTTC. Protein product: CATKTGTDSYEQYF.

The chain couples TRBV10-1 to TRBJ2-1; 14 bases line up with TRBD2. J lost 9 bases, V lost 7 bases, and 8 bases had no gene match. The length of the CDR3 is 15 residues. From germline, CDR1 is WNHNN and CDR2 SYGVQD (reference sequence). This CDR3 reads CASTKTSGGASEQFF. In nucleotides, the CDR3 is TGCGCCAGCACCAAGACTAGCGGGGGGGCTTCTGAGCAGTTCTTC.

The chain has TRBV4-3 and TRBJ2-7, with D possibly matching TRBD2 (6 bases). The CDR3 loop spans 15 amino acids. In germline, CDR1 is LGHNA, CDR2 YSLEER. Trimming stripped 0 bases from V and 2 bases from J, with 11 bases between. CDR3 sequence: CASSQDYGGTYEQYF. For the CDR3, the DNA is TGCGCCAGCAGCCAAGATTACGGGGGAACCTACGAGCAGTACTTC.

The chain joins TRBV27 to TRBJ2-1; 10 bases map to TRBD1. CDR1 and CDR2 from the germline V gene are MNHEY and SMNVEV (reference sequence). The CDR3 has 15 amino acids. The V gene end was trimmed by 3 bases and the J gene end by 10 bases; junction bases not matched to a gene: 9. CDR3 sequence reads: CASSFSDRGLGEQFF. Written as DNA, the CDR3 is TGTGCCAGCAGTTTCAGCGACAGGGGGCTGGGCGAGCAGTTCTTC.